Below are 4 T cell receptor beta chains sequenced from a single sample in a study of shared clonotypes between healthy human individuals. TCRdb's table, derived via immunoSEQ multiplex PCR, lists solely in-frame clones and lacks some. The table lists over 2 million clones, 85% to 95% of them singletons, with roughly 0.13% in the top ten. Material: naive CD4+ T cells sorted from blood. As to subset: CD45RA+ positively selected. Receptors were obtained from a man between 18 and 29 years old in good health.

The rearrangement uses TRBV6-5 and TRBJ1-2; the D gene is possibly TRBD1 (6 bases). In germline, CDR1 is MNHEY, CDR2 SVGAGI. Trimming shortened V by 0 bases and J by 5 bases, and 16 bases separated the two germline ends. CDR3 size: 16 residues. CDR3 DNA sequence: TGTGCCAGCAGTTACTCGATTGGACAGTCTTCGTATGGCTACACCTTC. This encodes CASSYSIGQSSYGYTF.

The rearrangement links TRBV2 to TRBJ2-2; D is undetermined. CDR1 is SNHLY, CDR2 FYNNEI, per germline. The V and J ends lost 6 bases and 6 bases respectively, with 11 bases between them. This CDR3 is 13 amino acids long. The CDR3 loop is CASRALSAGELFF. DNA for the CDR3: TGTGCCAGCAGGGCCTTAAGCGCCGGGGAGCTGTTTTTT.

The chain combines TRBV5-6 with TRBJ1-2; D not certain. Germline CDR1 and CDR2: SGHDT and YYEEEE. Trimming stripped 2 bases from V and 3 bases from J, with 8 bases between. This CDR3 is built from 13 residues. The CDR3 DNA follows: TGTGCCAGCAGCTTTAGTGAGGACTATGGCTACACCTTC. Translated, it gives CASSFSEDYGYTF. Supplemented by reference TRBV5-6 and TRBJ1-2, the full variable domain reads DAGVTQSPTHLIKTRGQQVTLRCSPKSGHDTVSWYQQALGQGPQFIFQYYEEEERQRGNFPDRFSGHQFPNYSSELNVNALLLGDSALYLCASSFSEDYGYTFGSGTRLTVV.

This chain connects TRBV6-1 to TRBJ1-2, with D hard to call. The CDR3 extends over 14 amino acids. Germline CDR1 is MNHNS and CDR2 is SASEGT. The V and J ends lost 3 bases and 2 bases respectively, with 10 bases between them. The CDR3 bases are TGTGCCAGCAGTGAGATGACGGTGAACTATGGCTACACCTTC. It specifies CASSEMTVNYGYTF.